The table lists the clone carrying this T cell receptor beta chain with a few counts. The source of the sample is a study of early T cells in non-severe SARS-CoV-2 infection. TCRdb reprocessed the 5' RACE reads with MiXCR, giving one entry per CDR3 protein. The sample carries 45,000 or so distinct CDR3 sequences, approximately 6% recorded once. This TCR was sampled from an adult who was a healthcare worker with PCR-confirmed SARS-CoV-2 infection or an uninfected control (not recorded which). The specimen sequenced was whole blood.

The CDR3 here is CASSSGTSGGNGELFF. The CDR3 DNA follows: TGCGCCAGCAGCTCGGGGACTAGTGGAGGAAACGGGGAGCTGTTTTTT. The rearrangement joins TRBV5-1 to TRBJ2-2, with TRBD2 matching over 8 bases. V lost 3 bases and J lost 7; bases outside the gene matches: 11. CDR3 size: 16 residues. CDR1 is SGHRS and CDR2 is YFSETQ in the germline V gene.